This paragraph reports one T cell receptor beta chain. Its target is unknown. These data are taken from a study of naive and memory T cell subsets. The study, taken as a whole, reports: Possibly reflecting memory cells re-expressing CD45RA, a few larger clonotypes occurred in naive repertoires, especially CD8.

An equimolar mix of two oligonucleotides served as the beta constant-region primer for TRBC1 and TRBC2. Nested alpha and beta constant-region primers with the SP2 primer drove four PCR rounds on ligated cDNA. TCRdb re-called the UMI-ligation and nested PCR reads with MiXCR, one entry per CDR3 protein. The sample lists 98,000 or so distinct CDR3 sequences, roughly 15% occurring once. The CDR3 runs 15 residues. Germline-derived CDR1 and CDR2 are SGHDN and FVKESK. V was cut by 0 bases and J by 3 bases, with 11 bases left in between. The sequencing input was naive CD8+ T cells from blood. This chain uses TRBV14 with TRBJ2-5, with D perhaps TRBD2 (5 bases). This clonotype was sampled from a human donor in good health. The CDR3 loop is CASSQESGWEETQYF. CDR3 DNA sequence: TGTGCCAGCAGCCAAGAATCGGGGTGGGAAGAGACCCAGTACTTC.